This TCR beta chain was documented in a study of response to subunit inactivated influenza vaccine (dated by TCRdb to the late 2010s). For the study in its entirety: To follow how T cells responded to a trivalent subunit inactivated influenza vaccine, the researchers relied on deep quantitative profiling of the T cell receptor repertoire. Overall study outcomes, separate from this receptor: It was suggested by the authors that each seasonal influenza vaccination may recruit only a limited number of new T cells.

The germline V end is reduced by 2 bases and the J end by 3 bases; junction bases left unmatched: 3. From a lookup of the germline V gene (reference sequence), CDR1 and CDR2 are DFQATT and SNEGSKA. Measured from the cysteine to the phenylalanine, the CDR3 is 15 residues long. Of all the DNA, just the CDR3 is kept, 45 bases in frame from base 1. This clonotype came up a few times. Its antigen is currently not known. Base qualities are not at hand, and no much larger clone is one base apart. Libraries were prepared through RT-PCR. The sequencing machine was an Illumina HiSeq 2500. The public reads were quality trimmed at Q25 with fastp and then assembled into clones with MiXCR by TCRdb, keeping productive beta chains. CDR3 protein duplicates are merged, each entry listing the most common genes and DNA. The sample yields more than 250,000 distinct CDR3 sequences; 20% to 25% were counted once. Approximately 10% of the sample belongs to the ten largest clones.

Source: PBMCs from blood, taken less than 22 months after vaccination. Recombination connected TRBV20-1 to TRBJ2-1; TRBD2 fits 11 bases in the junction. This sequence originates from a man between 50 and 70 years old who received an inactivated influenza vaccine. Donor details come from another sample of the same person, matched by shared clones. CDR3 reads: CSARSTSGNYNEQFF. The DNA is TGCAGTGCTAGATCGACTAGCGGGAACTACAATGAGCAGTTCTTC.